A single sample is the source of the 16 T cell receptor beta chains below, sequenced in a study of a mutant IDH1 vaccine in newly diagnosed glioma (dated by TCRdb to about 2021). The library was produced with the immunoSEQ multiplex PCR assay. What TCRdb holds here is the immuneACCESS table cut down to in-frame rearrangements. Part of the clones is not present; checked against another copy, under half of the missing clones reflect an unresolved V gene, and the others are unexplained. This sample is represented by roughly 25,000 clones; 82% of them were singletons. Together, the top ten hold 3.8% of the sample. Their antigens remain unidentified. This sample's time point label indicates: week 47, end of study. Each vaccine dose was 300 ug of a 20-mer mutant IDH1 peptide in Montanide, given subcutaneously with topical imiquimod. The sequencing here drew on PBMCs, taken from a glioma patient whose treatment included an IDH1 peptide vaccine. The receptors were gathered from a man aged 35 to 55 with glioma. Some clones in this sample may be carry-over from other donors' samples.

This clone has just a few counts. The chain carries TRBV4-1 and TRBJ1-3; possible D gene TRBD1, 5 bases. CDR1 and CDR2 (germline): MGHRA, YSYEKL. V was clipped by 0 bases and J by 0 bases, with 15 bases between them. The CDR3 is 18 residues long. The CDR3 loop is CASSQDPRTGISGNTIYF. In nucleotides, the CDR3 is TGCGCCAGCAGCCAAGATCCGCGCACAGGTATCTCTGGAAACACCATATATTTT.

This clone showed up just once. The chain employs TRBV7-4 and TRBJ1-4; D might be TRBD1 (5 bases). CDR1 and CDR2 (germline): SGHVT, SQSDAQ. Trimming took 3 bases from V and 10 from J, leaving 27 bases between them. The CDR3 sequence is 18 residues long. The CDR3 region is CASSLAGQVYLPRGKLFF. In DNA, the CDR3 is TGTGCCAGCAGCTTGGCGGGCCAGGTATATTTGCCAAGGGGAAAACTGTTTTTT.

The chain uses TRBV27 and TRBJ1-1, with TRBD1 identical over 7 bases. CDR1 and CDR2 (germline): MNHEY, SMNVEV (reference sequence). The CDR3 totals 16 residues. Germline trimming cut 7 bases from V and 4 bases from J; bases unmatched to any gene: 15. CDR3 amino acids: CASTSRTGGRATEAFF. CDR3 DNA: TGTGCCAGCACCTCCAGGACAGGAGGGAGGGCCACTGAAGCTTTCTTT.

The CDR3 here is CASSLRLAGINEQFF. The CDR3, as DNA: TGTGCCAGCAGCTTAAGGCTAGCGGGGATAAATGAGCAGTTCTTC. The V and J genes are TRBV7-8 and TRBJ2-1; 9 bases map to TRBD2. J was trimmed by 7 bases and V by 2 bases; bases with no gene match: 6. CDR1 is SGHVS, CDR2 FQNEAQ, per germline. The CDR3 has 15 amino acids.

This chain connects TRBV11-2 to TRBJ1-1; the D is unclear. CDR3 length equals 12 residues. Germline V gene data show CDR1 as SGHAT and CDR2 as FQNNGV. Between the trimmed V and J ends, which lost 3 bases and 8 bases, there was a span of 10 bases. The CDR3 bases are TGTGCCAGCAGCTTCCTAGGAGTGGAAGCTTTCTTT. This encodes CASSFLGVEAFF.

CDR3 in amino acids: CASSPRSGGYEQYF. In nucleotides, the CDR3 is TGTGCCAGCAGCCCCCGGTCGGGGGGCTACGAGCAGTACTTC. The chain employs TRBV5-4 and TRBJ2-7; 7 nucleotides align to TRBD2. Germline V CDR1 and CDR2: SGHNT, YYREEE (reference sequence). V was pared by 4 bases and J by 3 bases, with 7 bases of the junction left unmatched. The length of the CDR3 is 14 residues.

The chain employs TRBV30 and TRBJ2-7, with D possibly called TRBD1 or TRBD2 (5 bases each). In germline, CDR1 is GTSNPN, CDR2 SVGIG (reference sequence). CDR3 length: 16 amino acids. The V and J ends lost 0 bases and 7 bases respectively, with 22 bases between them. The CDR3 here is CAWSVWASGAPREQYF. CDR3 sequence (DNA): TGTGCCTGGAGTGTATGGGCCTCCGGGGCCCCTCGTGAGCAGTACTTC.

V usage is TRBV6-6 and J usage is TRBJ1-5; 8 bases line up with TRBD1. Germline V gives CDR1 MNHNY, CDR2 SVGAGI (reference sequence). The CDR3 loop spans 15 amino acids. With 6 bases clipped from V and 2 bases from J, the junction kept 6 bases outside the gene matches. CDR3 coding DNA: TGTGCCAGCAGATTGGACAGGGTTGGCAATCAGCCCCAGCATTTT. It yields the protein CASRLDRVGNQPQHF.

J is TRBJ1-1 and V is TRBV4-3; 7 bases fit TRBD1. Germline V gene lookup returns CDR1 LGHNA and CDR2 YSLEER. Losses at the gene ends were 4 bases for V and 6 bases for J; bases not matched to a gene: 14. The CDR3 covers 16 residues. The CDR3: CASSRVLRGQRPEAFF. DNA for the CDR3: TGCGCCAGCAGCCGAGTTTTGAGGGGGCAGAGGCCTGAAGCTTTCTTT.

This clone was picked up a small number of times. J is TRBJ1-1 and V is TRBV27, with a possible D match to TRBD1 (6 bases). The CDR3 contains 15 residues. V was trimmed by 5 bases and J by 4 bases, leaving 17 bases between them. Germline V gene sequence: CDR1 MNHEY, CDR2 SMNVEV (reference sequence). The CDR3 is CASSGQKGLGTEAFF. CDR3 sequence (DNA): TGTGCCAGCAGTGGACAGAAAGGGTTGGGCACTGAAGCTTTCTTT.

The CDR3 loop reads CASSRLGTGTYEQYF. CDR3 nucleotide sequence: TGCGCCAGCAGCCGTTTAGGGACAGGGACCTACGAGCAGTACTTC. V is TRBV4-1 and J is TRBJ2-7; 9 bases fit TRBD1. The germline CDR1 and CDR2 sequences are MGHRA and YSYEKL. The junction had 6 bases not matched to a gene; V was cut back by 4 bases and J by 2 bases. The CDR3 totals 15 residues.

CDR3: CASSEATGTYGYTF. CDR3 nucleotides: TGTGCCAGCAGTGAAGCAACAGGGACCTATGGCTACACCTTC. The chain links TRBV6-1 to TRBJ1-2; D might be TRBD1 (6 bases). This CDR3 has 14 amino acids. The germline CDR1 and CDR2 sequences are MNHNS and SASEGT. V was clipped by 0 bases and J by 4 bases, with 9 bases between them.

A few counts support this clone. The chain is built from TRBV29-1 and TRBJ1-5, with D perhaps TRBD1 (5 bases). There are 13 residues in the CDR3. V shed 6 bases and J shed 5 bases, with 14 bases lying between them. Germline V gene sequence: CDR1 SQVTM, CDR2 ANQGSEA. CDR3 in amino acids: CSVQQEYDQPQHF. The CDR3 DNA follows: TGCAGCGTACAACAGGAGTACGATCAGCCCCAGCATTTT.

This clone was picked up a small number of times. The gene calls are TRBV5-6 and TRBJ2-7; 10 bases are a match to TRBD2. The V and J ends lost 4 bases and 1 base, in that order; junction bases with no gene match: 14. Germline V gene data show CDR1 as SGHDT and CDR2 as YYEEEE. The CDR3 contains 18 residues. The CDR3 sequence: CASSRIQLTSGFSYEQYF. Here the CDR3 DNA reads TGTGCCAGCAGCCGGATCCAATTGACTAGCGGGTTTTCCTACGAGCAGTACTTC. Full variable domain (rest looked up from reference TRBV5-6 and TRBJ2-7): DAGVTQSPTHLIKTRGQQVTLRCSPKSGHDTVSWYQQALGQGPQFIFQYYEEEERQRGNFPDRFSGHQFPNYSSELNVNALLLGDSALYLCASSRIQLTSGFSYEQYFGPGTRLTVT.

The rearrangement links TRBV25-1 to TRBJ2-1; D call uncertain. V was pared by 3 bases and J by 10 bases, with 10 bases between. Germline CDR1 MGHDK, CDR2 SYGVNS. CDR3 length: 12 amino acids. The CDR3 region has the DNA TGTGCCAGCAGTGACCCCCTCGAGGAGCAGTTCTTC. This codes for CASSDPLEEQFF.

The chain joins TRBV4-1 to TRBJ1-1; perhaps TRBD1 as D (5 bases). Per the germline V gene, CDR1 is MGHRA and CDR2 is YSYEKL. There are 17 residues in the CDR3. Trimming stripped 2 bases from V and 1 base from J, with 17 bases between. CDR3 loop: CASSQKNSPGTNTEAFF. CDR3 nucleotide sequence: TGCGCCAGCAGCCAAAAGAATAGTCCAGGGACGAACACTGAAGCTTTCTTT.